One sample yielded the 3 T cell receptor beta chains listed below, sequenced in a study of T cell clonality in common variable immunodeficiency. Produced via immunoSEQ multiplex PCR; TCRdb's table is partial and in-frame only. The sample was found to contain tens of thousands of clones, and every one recurs. The sequenced sample consisted of peripheral blood mononuclear cells. The receptors shown here come from a person aged 18-70 years in good health.

In this sample, this clone turned up many times. Read data end 3 residues before the CDR3 end; the end is taken from the germline J gene. This chain links TRBV2 with TRBJ1-2, with D possibly TRBD1 on 5 matching bases. The V gene's germline CDR1 is SNHLY and CDR2 FYNNEI. This CDR3 is 13 amino acids long. CDR3 bases read: TGTGCCAGCAGTGAATTCGGCAGGGAAGGC. Protein sequence: CASSEFGREG. The whole CDR3 protein reads CASSEFGREGYTF.

This clone was observed many times. The CDR3 is cut off 3 residues early in the read; its end comes from the germline J gene. The chain uses TRBV6-4 and TRBJ2-1; 7 bases are a match to TRBD1. The germline gives CDR1 MRHNA, CDR2 SNTAGT. CDR3 length: 18 amino acids. The V gene end was trimmed by 4 bases and the J gene end by 5 bases; junction bases not matched to a gene: 17. CDR3 DNA, as far as it was read: TGTGCCAGCAGTGGCTCAGACAGGGATAGGGCCTTCAACAATGAG. Its protein is CASSGSDRDRAFNNE. The full CDR3 sequence reads CASSGSDRDRAFNNEQFF.

This clone was detected many times. The CDR3 bases that were read are TGTGCCAGCAGTTACCAAACAGGACAGGGTACATACGAG. This gives the protein CASSYQTGQGTYE. The complete CDR3 reads CASSYQTGQGTYEQYF. The genes are TRBV28 and TRBJ2-7; TRBD1 matches at 8 bases. The CDR3 is cut off 3 residues early in the read; its end comes from the germline J gene. The germline V gene has CDR1 MDHEN and CDR2 SYDVKM. The V segment lost 4 bases and the J segment 4 bases; nucleotides outside the gene matches: 12. The CDR3 loop spans 16 amino acids.